The 18 T cell receptor beta chains below come from one sample, sequenced in a study of blood T cell repertoires in COVID-19 (dated by TCRdb to between 2020 and 2021). The library was built by means of the immunoSEQ multiplex PCR assay. The table was pulled from immuneACCESS by TCRdb, which kept in-frame rearrangements only. Such tables lose some clones; where checked, under half of the loss comes from unresolved V genes, and the rest has no known cause. This sample lists roughly 45,000 clones; roughly 80% were detected once. The biggest ten clones account for 10% to 15% of the sample. The specimen was peripheral blood. The receptors were gathered from a human donor in a cohort sampled during active COVID-19.

In this sample, this clone turned up once. J is TRBJ1-2 and V is TRBV9, with 7 bases aligning to TRBD1. Germline V lookup: CDR1 SGDLS, CDR2 YYNGEE. Trimming at V came to 4 bases and at J to 7 bases, leaving 7 bases not matched to a gene. The CDR3 is 13 residues long. The CDR3 here is CASSRDSLSGYTF. The CDR3 DNA is TGTGCCAGCAGCCGGGACAGCTTAAGTGGCTACACCTTC. The entire variable domain, with the rest obtained from reference TRBV9 and TRBJ1-2, is as follows: DSGVTQTPKHLITATGQRVTLRCSPRSGDLSVYWYQQSLDQGLQFLIQYYNGEERAKGNILERFSAQQFPDLHSELNLSSLELGDSALYFCASSRDSLSGYTFGSGTRLTVV.

The chain employs TRBV9 and TRBJ1-1; D call uncertain. The V end was cut by 0 bases, the J end by 9 bases, with 18 bases between. The germline gives CDR1 SGDLS, CDR2 YYNGEE. The CDR3 has 15 residues. The chain's CDR3 is CASSVGRQEEPQAFF. CDR3 DNA sequence: TGTGCCAGCAGCGTAGGGCGGCAGGAGGAACCTCAAGCTTTCTTT.

The chain combines TRBV7-3 with TRBJ1-2, with 7 positions matching TRBD1. Looked up from germline, CDR1 is SGHTA and CDR2 is FQGTGA. The trim removed 5 bases at V and 7 bases at J, leaving 7 bases unmatched. The CDR3 has 13 residues. CDR3 amino acids: CASSNDREGGYTF. The CDR3 DNA is TGTGCCAGCAGCAACGACAGGGAAGGTGGCTACACCTTC.

This rearrangement joins TRBV9 to TRBJ2-1; TRBD1 matches 9 bases. The V gene's germline CDR1 is SGDLS and CDR2 YYNGEE. This CDR3 contains 16 residues. The trim removed 5 bases at V and 1 base at J, leaving 7 bases unmatched. The CDR3 DNA reads TGTGCCAGCAGTCCCAGACAGGGGGTATCCTACAATGAGCAGTTCTTC. This gives the protein CASSPRQGVSYNEQFF.

This clone was found once. The chain carries TRBV6-6 and TRBJ1-2; D remains ambiguous. Germline V gene lookup returns CDR1 MNHNY and CDR2 SVGAGI (reference sequence). This CDR3 is built from 13 residues. The ends were cut back, 0 bases at V and 5 bases at J, with 7 bases in the middle. The CDR3 spells CASSYSGGYGYTF. For the CDR3, the DNA is TGTGCCAGCAGTTACTCGGGCGGGTATGGCTACACCTTC.

This clone was seen at least ten times. The CDR3 DNA reads TGTGCCAGCAGTCCATCCGGGACTTCTAATGGGGAGCTGTTTTTT. Translation gives CASSPSGTSNGELFF. J is TRBJ2-2 and V is TRBV27; TRBD2 is a possible D gene (6 bases). Germline V gives CDR1 MNHEY, CDR2 SMNVEV (reference sequence). V lost 5 bases, J lost 8 bases, and 18 bases lay in between. The CDR3 runs to 15 residues.

This clone showed up just a few times. The CDR3 DNA follows: TGTGCCAGTAGTGCGACAGGGAATCAGCCCCAGCATTTT. Translation: CASSATGNQPQHF. V and J are TRBV19 and TRBJ1-5; 7 positions agree with TRBD1. The germline V gene encodes CDR1 LNHDA and CDR2 SQIVND (reference sequence). Trimming removed 5 bases from V and 4 bases from J; junction bases left unmatched: 2. The CDR3 is made up of 13 amino acids. Full variable domain (outside the CDR3, taken from reference TRBV19 and TRBJ1-5): DGGITQSPKYLFRKEGQNVTLSCEQNLNHDAMYWYRQDPGQGLRLIYYSQIVNDFQKGDIAEGYSVSREKKESFPLTVTSAQKNPTAFYLCASSATGNQPQHFGDGTRLSIL.

The chain has TRBV6-5 and TRBJ1-5; tentatively, D is TRBD1 (5 bases). The ends were cut back, 4 bases at V and 4 bases at J, with 11 bases in the middle. The CDR3 spans 14 residues. The V gene's germline CDR1 is MNHEY and CDR2 SVGAGI. The CDR3 loop reads CASSFDRRNQPQHF. DNA of the CDR3: TGTGCCAGCAGTTTCGACAGAAGAAATCAGCCCCAGCATTTT.

V gene TRBV19 combines with J gene TRBJ2-7, with TRBD1 identical over 8 bases. Germline V lookup: CDR1 LNHDA, CDR2 SQIVND (reference sequence). The CDR3 sequence is 13 residues long. V lost 7 bases and J lost 3; bases outside the gene matches: 5. The CDR3 reads CASNQGQGYEQYF. CDR3 DNA: TGTGCCAGTAATCAAGGACAGGGCTACGAGCAGTACTTC.

The chain links TRBV18 to TRBJ2-1; D is perhaps TRBD1 (5 bases). Trimming pared 2 bases from V and 6 bases from J, leaving 5 bases between. Germline lookup yields CDR1 KGHSH and CDR2 LQKENI. The length of the CDR3 is 12 residues. As DNA, the CDR3 is TGTGCCAGCTCACCAGGGGCCAATGAGCAGTTCTTC. It is translated as CASSPGANEQFF.

This clone was seen a single time. The chain joins TRBV6-5 to TRBJ1-5; tentatively, D is TRBD1 (5 bases). Germline V gives CDR1 MNHEY, CDR2 SVGAGI. This CDR3 is 13 amino acids long. V lost 5 bases and J lost 7, with 12 bases in between. CDR3 amino acids: CASSLGVNQPQHF. In DNA, the CDR3 is TGTGCCAGCAGTCTAGGGGTAAACCAGCCCCAGCATTTT.

The rearrangement uses TRBV28 and TRBJ2-7, with 7 bases lining up with TRBD1. The J segment lost 1 base and the V segment lost 5 bases, leaving 2 bases of the junction unmatched. The germline gives CDR1 MDHEN, CDR2 SYDVKM. The CDR3 extends over 13 amino acids. The CDR3 loop is CASSQTGSYEQYF. The CDR3 nucleotides are TGTGCCAGCAGTCAGACAGGGTCCTACGAGCAGTACTTC.

The chain is built from TRBV6-6 and TRBJ1-2; possible D gene TRBD1, 5 bases. The CDR3 loop spans 16 amino acids. The germline gives CDR1 MNHNY, CDR2 SVGAGI (reference sequence). The V and J ends lost 0 bases and 4 bases respectively, with 15 bases between them. The CDR3, as DNA: TGTGCCAGCAGTTACTCGACATCAGGGAAGCTCTATGGCTACACCTTC. As protein: CASSYSTSGKLYGYTF.

J is TRBJ1-1 and V is TRBV7-9; D is unclear. This CDR3 is 14 amino acids long. CDR1 and CDR2 from the germline V gene are SEHNR and FQNEAQ (reference sequence). V lost 1 base to trimming and J lost 3 bases, with 9 bases between them. This CDR3 reads CASSLGGRDTEAFF. The CDR3 DNA is TGTGCCAGCAGCTTAGGAGGGCGCGACACTGAAGCTTTCTTT.

The rearrangement joins TRBV7-2 to TRBJ2-7; the D gene is possibly TRBD2 (5 bases). Germline-derived CDR1 and CDR2 are SGHTA and FQGNSA. The CDR3 length is 13 residues. V lost 2 bases, J lost 4 bases, and 9 bases lay in between. The CDR3 nucleotides are TGTGCCAGCAGCTTACCGGGATTTTACGAGCAGTACTTC. It codes for CASSLPGFYEQYF.

V usage is TRBV19 and J usage is TRBJ1-1; 7 bases map to TRBD1. Losses at the gene ends were 5 bases for V and 1 base for J; bases not matched to a gene: 4. This CDR3 is 14 amino acids long. Germline V gene data show CDR1 as LNHDA and CDR2 as SQIVND (reference sequence). The CDR3 sequence is CASSSRDRNTEAFF. The DNA of the CDR3 is TGTGCCAGTAGTTCCCGGGACAGGAACACTGAAGCTTTCTTT. Combining the CDR3 with reference TRBV19 and TRBJ1-1 gives the whole variable domain DGGITQSPKYLFRKEGQNVTLSCEQNLNHDAMYWYRQDPGQGLRLIYYSQIVNDFQKGDIAEGYSVSREKKESFPLTVTSAQKNPTAFYLCASSSRDRNTEAFFGQGTRLTVV.

This chain uses TRBV25-1 with TRBJ1-1; TRBD1 matches at 11 bases. CDR1 MGHDK and CDR2 SYGVNS come from the germline V gene. With 6 bases clipped from V and 4 bases from J, the junction kept 7 bases outside the gene matches. This CDR3 region has 15 residues. The CDR3 here is CASRGLGQGATEAFF. CDR3 nucleotide sequence: TGTGCCAGCAGAGGCCTCGGACAGGGGGCCACTGAAGCTTTCTTT. Variable domain in full (rest from reference TRBV25-1 and TRBJ1-1): EADIYQTPRYLVIGTGKKITLECSQTMGHDKMYWYQQDPGMELHLIHYSYGVNSTEKGDLSSESTVSRIRTEHFPLTLESARPSHTSQYLCASRGLGQGATEAFFGQGTRLTVV.

The CDR3, as DNA: TGTGCCAGCAGCTTGATGGACACCGCCTATGGCTACACCTTC. Amino acids: CASSLMDTAYGYTF. The rearrangement uses TRBV5-4 and TRBJ1-2, with a tentative D call TRBD1 (5 bases). Germline V lookup: CDR1 SGHNT, CDR2 YYREEE (reference sequence). The CDR3 is 14 residues long. V was clipped by 1 base and J by 4 bases, with 11 bases between them.